These T cell receptor beta chains were read from a single sample in a study of monozygotic twins with inflammatory bowel disease. TCRdb reprocessed the 5' RACE reads and stores each CDR3 protein as one record, lacking DNA. The sample yields around 450,000 distinct CDR3 sequences, of which the top ten take up more than 2%. The material sequenced was blood. The receptor set was obtained from a human donor with ulcerative colitis or Crohn's disease, or a healthy co-twin of an affected twin (not recorded which). The CDR3 runs from the conserved cysteine through the conserved F or W.

>TRBV7-3|TRBJ2-1
CASSLMASGRALGGEQFF
>TRBV7-3|TRBJ2-1
CASSLNSLSYNEQFF
>TRBV5-1|TRBJ2-1
CASSSVGMDEQFF
>TRBV27|TRBJ2-7
CASSFVGNSYEQYF
>TRBV7-8|TRBJ1-2
CASSLTGLGYTF
>TRBV7-2|TRBJ2-6
CASSSSPSGANVLTF
>TRBV5-6|TRBJ2-4
CASSPLLEDIQYF
>TRBV6-2/TRBV6-3|TRBJ2-3
CASNTGPHPDTQYF
>TRBV4-1|TRBJ1-2
CASSQEGQRYGYTF
>TRBV28|TRBJ2-7
CASSLAASVYEQYF
>TRBV7-2|TRBJ1-1
CASSQDAPGEAFF
>TRBV7-9|TRBJ1-1
CASSPEIDTEAFF
>TRBV19|TRBJ2-7
CASRLAAGYEQYF
>TRBV6-2/TRBV6-3|TRBJ2-1
CASKLAENNEQFF
>TRBV19|TRBJ1-2
CASSTGQVPYGYTF
>TRBV20-1|TRBJ2-7
CSASSSSYEQYF
>TRBV7-2|TRBJ2-7
CASSPFLDYEQYF
>TRBV5-6|TRBJ1-1
CASSPGTGGLGEAFF